The clone carrying this T cell receptor (beta chain) was counted a few times. The cohort comprised adults aged roughly 18 to 90 years residing in approximately 25 US areas. Measured with immunoSEQ multiplex PCR; TCRdb has only the in-frame clones, and not every one. The data hold roughly 200,000 clones, with roughly 88% observed a single time. This entry comes from a study of blood T cell repertoires in COVID-19. CDR3 length: 14 residues. Germline V gene sequence: CDR1 KGHDR, CDR2 SFDVKD. V trimming: 11 bases; J trimming: 2 bases; junction bases outside the gene matches: 7. The sequencing input was PBMCs or T cells enriched from blood (not recorded which). This receptor was identified in a woman between 40 and 50 years old with acute COVID-19. The rearrangement joins TRBV24-1 to TRBJ2-1, with 8 bases lining up with TRBD2. The CDR3 DNA reads as TGTGCCATCGGAACCGGGGGGGCCTACAATGAGCAGTTCTTC. Translated: CAIGTGGAYNEQFF.